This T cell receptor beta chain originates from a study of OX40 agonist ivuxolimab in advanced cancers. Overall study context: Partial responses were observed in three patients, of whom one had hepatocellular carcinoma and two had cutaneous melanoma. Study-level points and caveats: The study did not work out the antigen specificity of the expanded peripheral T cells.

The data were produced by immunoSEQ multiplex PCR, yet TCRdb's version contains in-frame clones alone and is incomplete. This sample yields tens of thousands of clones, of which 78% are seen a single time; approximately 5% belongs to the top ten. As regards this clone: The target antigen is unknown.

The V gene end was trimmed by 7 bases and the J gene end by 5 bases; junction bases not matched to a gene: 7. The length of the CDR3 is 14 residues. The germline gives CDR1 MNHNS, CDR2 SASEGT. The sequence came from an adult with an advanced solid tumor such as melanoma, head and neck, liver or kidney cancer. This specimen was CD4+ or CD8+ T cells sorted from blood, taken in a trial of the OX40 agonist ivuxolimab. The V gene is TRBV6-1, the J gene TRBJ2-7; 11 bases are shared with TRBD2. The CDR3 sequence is CASTPSGGTHEQYF. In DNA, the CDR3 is TGTGCCAGCACCCCTAGCGGGGGGACCCACGAGCAGTACTTC.